This passage covers 29 T cell receptor beta chains from one sample sequenced in a study of T cell clonality in common variable immunodeficiency. Study conclusions and caveats: Common variable immunodeficiency TCR beta sequences reportedly had fewer deletions and N-nucleotide insertions.

TCRdb keeps only in-frame clones here, not all; method: immunoSEQ multiplex PCR. Observed in the sample are some 19,000 clones, none of them singletons. Their antigens are not known. What was sequenced was peripheral blood mononuclear cells. The receptor source for this set is a human donor with common variable immunodeficiency.

With respect to this clone: The observed sequence ends 3 residues before the CDR3 terminus, with the missing tail filled in from the germline J gene. The gene calls are TRBV2 and TRBJ1-4; 9 bases align to TRBD1. Losses at the gene ends were 4 bases for V and 8 bases for J; bases not matched to a gene: 8. Germline loops: CDR1 SNHLY, CDR2 FYNNEI. The CDR3 has 15 residues. Partial CDR3 DNA: TGTGCCAGCAGTGTTCCGGGACAGGGATGGGAAAAA. Protein: CASSVPGQGWEK. The CDR3, in full, reads CASSVPGQGWEKLFF.

Only a few counts were recorded for this clone. The read terminates 3 residues before the CDR3 end, so the remaining end is supplied by the germline J gene. V gene TRBV5-1 combines with J gene TRBJ1-5; 7 nucleotides agree with TRBD1. The CDR3 extends over 14 amino acids. V was clipped by 0 bases and J by 5 bases; unmatched bases: 2. The V gene's germline CDR1 is SGHRS and CDR2 YFSETQ. The sequenced CDR3 bases are TGCGCCAGCAGCTTGGACAGGGGAGATCAGCCC. It encodes CASSLDRGDQP. The entire CDR3 protein is CASSLDRGDQPQHF.

This clone was seen a few times. The read ends 3 residues before the CDR3 terminus; that terminus is restored from the germline J gene. The rearrangement links TRBV7-9 to TRBJ1-2; the D is unclear. Germline V CDR1 and CDR2: SEHNR, FQNEAQ (reference sequence). The CDR3 sequence is 11 residues long. Incomplete CDR3 DNA: TGTGCCAGCAGCTTAATGGGCGGC. This codes for CASSLMGG. The whole CDR3 is CASSLMGGYTF.

In regard to this clone: The CDR3 extends 3 residues past the end of the read, so its final part is completed from the germline J gene. V and J are TRBV19 and TRBJ1-5; D remains ambiguous. The CDR3 consists of 13 residues. The germline gives CDR1 LNHDA, CDR2 SQIVND (reference sequence). V lost 5 bases and J 3 bases, leaving 8 bases between the germline ends. The CDR3: CASSFYHNQPQHF. CDR3 DNA, as far as it was read: TGTGCCAGTAGTTTCTATCACAATCAGCCC. Looking up the rest from reference TRBV19 and TRBJ1-5 gives the full variable domain: DGGITQSPKYLFRKEGQNVTLSCEQNLNHDAMYWYRQDPGQGLRLIYYSQIVNDFQKGDIAEGYSVSREKKESFPLTVTSAQKNPTAFYLCASSFYHNQPQHFGDGTRLSIL.

Sample share makes this clone medium-sized. Read coverage stops 3 residues before the CDR3 terminus; the germline J gene supplies the remainder. J is TRBJ2-2 and V is TRBV12-3 or TRBV12-4; D is possibly TRBD2 (7 bases). V lost 3 bases to trimming and J lost 4 bases, with 15 bases between them. The CDR3 is 16 residues long. The sequenced part of the CDR3 DNA is TGTGCCAGCAGTTTCGGAGGGGGGGCCGGCACCGGGGAG. Its protein is CASSFGGGAGTGE. The full CDR3 protein reads CASSFGGGAGTGELFF.

Points on this clone: The read stops 3 residues short of the end of the CDR3; the missing end is completed from the germline J gene. This chain connects TRBV19 to TRBJ2-1; D is unresolved. Germline assignment: CDR1 LNHDA and CDR2 SQIVND (reference sequence). The germline V and J ends were trimmed by 3 bases and 8 bases, with 8 bases remaining between them. The CDR3 is made up of 12 amino acids. This chain's CDR3 is CASSIDRDEQFF. The sequenced part of the CDR3 DNA is TGTGCCAGTAGTATCGACCGGGATGAG.

This clone was counted a few times. The CDR3 goes on 3 residues after the read ends, and that part is filled in from the germline J gene. The chain links TRBV19 to TRBJ2-7, with D possibly being TRBD1 (5 bases). Trimming stripped 3 bases from V and 0 bases from J, with 15 bases between. Germline V gene sequence: CDR1 LNHDA, CDR2 SQIVND (reference sequence). The CDR3 covers 16 residues. This CDR3 reads CASSMDTTFSSYEQYF. Incomplete CDR3 DNA: TGTGCCAGTAGTATGGACACAACTTTTAGCTCCTACGAG.

This clone was observed many times. The CDR3 end falls 3 residues outside the read, so it is completed with the germline J gene. This chain uses TRBV28 with TRBJ2-3; 12 bases are a match to TRBD2. The V segment lost 5 bases and the J segment 5 bases; nucleotides outside the gene matches: 8. CDR1 MDHEN and CDR2 SYDVKM come from the germline V gene. The CDR3 consists of 16 residues. The DNA read from the CDR3 is TGTGCCAGCAGTCACCACACGGGACTAGCGGGAGATACG. Amino acids: CASSHHTGLAGDT. The whole CDR3 region reads CASSHHTGLAGDTQYF.

Only a few counts were recorded for this clone. The sequence runs out 3 residues before the end of the CDR3; the remainder is reconstructed from the germline J gene. The chain has TRBV2 and TRBJ1-5, with 7 bases that match TRBD1. Germline trimming cut 6 bases from V and 6 bases from J; bases unmatched to any gene: 5. CDR3 length equals 13 residues. Germline V CDR1 and CDR2: SNHLY, FYNNEI. CDR3 bases read: TGTGCCAGCAGCGCACAGGGGTCTCAGCCC. Translating gives CASSAQGSQP. The entire CDR3 protein is CASSAQGSQPQHF. The whole variable domain, filled in from reference TRBV2 and TRBJ1-5, reads EPEVTQTPSHQVTQMGQEVILRCVPISNHLYFYWYRQILGQKVEFLVSFYNNEISEKSEIFDDQFSVERPDGSNFTLKIRSTKLEDSAMYFCASSAQGSQPQHFGDGTRLSIL.

This clone was seen a handful of times. The missing CDR3 end, 3 residues past where the read stops, is filled in from the germline J gene. The chain is built from TRBV2 and TRBJ2-5; 8 bases match TRBD1. CDR1 SNHLY and CDR2 FYNNEI come from the germline V gene. Trimming cost V 6 bases and J 5 bases; bases outside gene matches: 8. The CDR3 length is 14 residues. Incomplete CDR3 DNA: TGTGCCAGCAGAACGACAGGGGCATGGGAGACC. Its protein is CASRTTGAWET. The whole CDR3 sequence reads CASRTTGAWETQYF.

About this clone: Sequencing ends 3 residues short of the CDR3 end; the germline J gene provides the rest. The gene calls are TRBV7-9 and TRBJ2-7; 8 bases align to TRBD1. The ends lost 5 bases at V and 3 bases at J; junction bases unmatched: 9. CDR3 length equals 15 residues. The germline gives CDR1 SEHNR, CDR2 FQNEAQ (reference sequence). The CDR3 sequence is CASSQTGTGFYEQYF. CDR3 bases read: TGTGCCAGCAGCCAAACCGGGACAGGCTTCTACGAG.

On this clone itself: Read sequence stops 3 residues before the CDR3 end, and the germline J gene provides the missing end. The chain combines TRBV7-9 with TRBJ2-5, with TRBD2 matching 10 bases. The ends lost 11 bases at V and 5 bases at J; junction bases unmatched: 14. Germline-derived CDR1 and CDR2 are SEHNR and FQNEAQ (reference sequence). There are 15 residues in the CDR3. The CDR3 spells CASEALAGVVETQYF. The sequenced part of the CDR3 DNA is TGTGCCTCCGAGGCCCTAGCGGGAGTGGTGGAGACC.

A few counts support this clone. The sequence runs out 3 residues before the end of the CDR3; the remainder is reconstructed from the germline J gene. This chain uses TRBV18 with TRBJ1-1; D uncertain. V was cut by 5 bases and J by 0 bases, with 7 bases left in between. CDR1 and CDR2 from the germline V gene are KGHSH and LQKENI. The CDR3 sequence is 13 residues long. The CDR3 DNA, read in part, is TGTGCCAGCTCATCTTATATGAACACTGAA. Translated, it gives CASSSYMNTE. The entire CDR3 protein reads CASSSYMNTEAFF.

This clone has more than one count but fewer than ten. The read comes to an end 3 residues before the CDR3 does, leaving the germline J gene to fill in the end. The chain carries TRBV30 and TRBJ1-5; 7 bases are a match to TRBD1. With V trimmed by 1 base and J by 0 bases, 12 bases remained unmatched. Germline lookup yields CDR1 GTSNPN and CDR2 SVGIG (reference sequence). The CDR3 loop spans 18 amino acids. The part of the CDR3 DNA that was read is TGTGCCTGGAGTGAACACAGGGGTCGAGCTTATAGCAATCAGCCC. It codes for CAWSEHRGRAYSNQP. Given in full, the CDR3 is CAWSEHRGRAYSNQPQHF.

This clone occurred a few times. The CDR3 extends 3 residues past the end of the read, so its final part is completed from the germline J gene. The V gene is TRBV30, the J gene TRBJ1-2, with unresolved D. V shed 2 bases and J shed 5 bases, with 12 bases lying between them. CDR1 and CDR2 from the germline V gene are GTSNPN and SVGIG (reference sequence). This CDR3 spans 13 amino acids. CDR3 DNA (partial): TGTGCCTGGAGTCGGGTGTATACTTATGGC. It specifies CAWSRVYTYG. The whole CDR3 protein is CAWSRVYTYGYTF.

A few counts support this clone. The read ends 3 residues before the CDR3 terminus; that terminus is restored from the germline J gene. The chain carries TRBV6-2 or TRBV6-3 and TRBJ1-4; 8 bases map to TRBD1. The germline CDR1 and CDR2 sequences are MNHEY and SVGEGT. The CDR3 runs 15 residues. The trim removed 2 bases at V and 6 bases at J, leaving 5 bases unmatched. This CDR3 reads CASSYGQGVYEKLFF. The CDR3 bases that were read are TGTGCCAGCAGTTACGGACAGGGAGTATATGAAAAA.

In its sample, this clone was seen many times. The read ends 3 residues before the CDR3 terminus; that terminus is restored from the germline J gene. The V and J genes are TRBV19 and TRBJ2-5; TRBD2 matches at 8 bases. Germline-derived CDR1 and CDR2 are LNHDA and SQIVND (reference sequence). V lost 3 bases and J lost 1; bases outside the gene matches: 1. The CDR3 runs 14 residues. CDR3 DNA, as far as it was read: TGTGCCAGTAGTATGAGCGGGGGCCAAGAGACC. It yields the protein CASSMSGGQET. The whole CDR3 sequence reads CASSMSGGQETQYF.

With respect to this clone: The DNA ends 3 residues before the CDR3 does, and the rest of the CDR3 is filled in from the germline J gene. The J gene is TRBJ2-7, the V gene TRBV7-2, with no clear D. V lost 2 bases to trimming and J lost 4 bases, with 12 bases between them. Germline V gene data show CDR1 as SGHTA and CDR2 as FQGNSA. CDR3 length: 14 residues. The CDR3: CASSLSPTLYEQYF. The sequenced CDR3 bases are TGTGCCAGCAGCTTATCACCAACTCTATACGAG. Full variable domain (outside the CDR3, taken from reference TRBV7-2 and TRBJ2-7): GAGVSQSPSNKVTEKGKDVELRCDPISGHTALYWYRQSLGQGLEFLIYFQGNSAPDKSGLPSDRFSAERTGGSVSTLTIQRTQQEDSAVYLCASSLSPTLYEQYFGPGTRLTVT.

This clone was seen many times. The CDR3 end lies 3 residues beyond the end of the read and is filled in from the germline J gene. V gene TRBV2 combines with J gene TRBJ1-4, with D perhaps matching TRBD1 (5 bases). The germline V and J ends were trimmed by 6 bases and 0 bases, with 11 bases remaining between them. Germline CDR1 reads SNHLY; CDR2 reads FYNNEI. The CDR3 spans 15 residues. The CDR3 sequence is CASSLDSSTNEKLFF. CDR3 DNA (partial): TGTGCCAGCAGCCTTGACAGTTCAACTAATGAAAAA.

Note on this clone: The read ends 3 residues before the CDR3 terminus; that terminus is restored from the germline J gene. The chain joins TRBV7-9 to TRBJ2-7, with unresolved D. CDR3 length: 14 amino acids. From germline, CDR1 is SEHNR and CDR2 FQNEAQ (reference sequence). V lost 1 base to trimming and J lost 4 bases, with 11 bases between them. Here the CDR3 reads CASSLVGKNYEQYF. The CDR3 bases that were read are TGTGCCAGCAGCTTAGTGGGCAAAAATTACGAG.

Of note for this clone: Sequencing ends 3 residues short of the CDR3 end; the germline J gene provides the rest. The chain has TRBV19 and TRBJ2-1, with D unresolved. Germline CDR1 and CDR2: LNHDA and SQIVND (reference sequence). Trimming stripped 5 bases from V and 8 bases from J, with 16 bases between. This CDR3 has 14 residues. The CDR3 here is CASSSYPLMDEQFF. Incomplete CDR3 DNA: TGTGCCAGTAGTTCCTACCCCCTTATGGATGAG.

Comments on this clone: The read ends 3 residues early relative to the CDR3; the germline J gene fills the gap. This rearrangement joins TRBV7-2 to TRBJ2-1; tentatively, D is TRBD1 (5 bases). V lost 4 bases to trimming and J lost 9 bases, with 13 bases between them. The CDR3 extends over 13 amino acids. Germline V gene sequence: CDR1 SGHTA, CDR2 FQGNSA. The CDR3 bases that were read are TGTGCCAGCAGCTCAGGGTTGTGGGGTGAG. Protein sequence: CASSSGLWGE. From start to end, the CDR3 is CASSSGLWGEQFF.

Ten or more counts support this clone. The CDR3 end falls 3 residues outside the read, so it is completed with the germline J gene. V is TRBV6-1 and J is TRBJ2-5, with 7 bases fitting TRBD1. Trimming cost V 4 bases and J 7 bases; bases outside gene matches: 6. Per the germline V gene, CDR1 is MNHNS and CDR2 is SASEGT. This CDR3 is built from 13 residues. Here the CDR3 reads CASSGTGAPTQYF. The covered CDR3 bases are TGTGCCAGCAGTGGTACAGGGGCCCCGACC.

This clone was detected only a few times. Its ends do not fully match the called genes, so a read error is possible. Read coverage stops 3 residues before the CDR3 terminus; the germline J gene supplies the remainder. This chain uses TRBV7-9 with TRBJ2-1; tentatively, D is TRBD1 (5 bases). Germline V gene data show CDR1 as SEHNR and CDR2 as FQNEAQ (reference sequence). The CDR3 runs 12 residues. CDR3 loop: CSSSLDSNEQFF. The covered CDR3 bases are TGTTCCAGCAGCTTAGACAGCAATGAG.

As concerns this clone: The read terminates 3 residues before the CDR3 end, so the remaining end is supplied by the germline J gene. The chain is built from TRBV20-1 and TRBJ2-5; 8 bases align to TRBD1. V gave up 0 bases and J gave up 5 bases; unmatched junction bases: 8. Germline values: CDR1 DFQATT, CDR2 SNEGSKA (reference sequence). The CDR3 totals 15 residues. The CDR3 protein is CSAREGQAYGETQYF. The sequenced CDR3 bases are TGCAGTGCTAGAGAGGGACAGGCCTACGGGGAGACC.

This clone appeared a few times. The read terminates 3 residues before the CDR3 end, so the remaining end is supplied by the germline J gene. The chain links TRBV6-1 to TRBJ2-3; the match to TRBD2 covers 8 bases. The CDR3 sequence is 14 residues long. Germline V gene lookup returns CDR1 MNHNS and CDR2 SASEGT. The ends lost 4 bases at V and 4 bases at J; junction bases unmatched: 4. The sequenced part of the CDR3 DNA is TGTGCCAGCAGTGCGACTAGCGCCCCAGATACG. Translation gives CASSATSAPDT. The whole CDR3 sequence is CASSATSAPDTQYF.

As regards this clone: The CDR3 is cut off 3 residues early in the read; its end comes from the germline J gene. This specimen includes other DNA sequences encoding the same CDR3. J is TRBJ2-3 and V is TRBV7-9, with 9 bases that match TRBD2. Germline V gene data show CDR1 as SEHNR and CDR2 as FQNEAQ (reference sequence). This CDR3 is built from 15 residues. J was trimmed by 2 bases and V by 4 bases; bases with no gene match: 4. Partial CDR3 DNA: TGTGCCAGCAGCTCGCGGGGGGGGTCCACAGATACG. Translating gives CASSSRGGSTDT. From start to end, the CDR3 is CASSSRGGSTDTQYF.

This clone has a handful of counts. The read ends 3 residues shy of where the CDR3 ends; the end is completed using the germline J gene. The genes are TRBV19 and TRBJ2-7; 14 bases match TRBD2. Per the germline V gene, CDR1 is LNHDA and CDR2 is SQIVND (reference sequence). Trimming at V came to 5 bases and at J to 3 bases, leaving 3 bases not matched to a gene. The CDR3 has 15 residues. The sequenced part of the CDR3 DNA is TGTGCCAGTAGTTCCGGGACTAGCGGGAGCTACGAG. It encodes CASSSGTSGSYE. From start to end, the CDR3 is CASSSGTSGSYEQYF.

This clone was detected only a few times. The read ends 3 residues early relative to the CDR3; the germline J gene fills the gap. The J gene is TRBJ1-6, the V gene TRBV7-9; D not certain. This CDR3 has 13 residues. CDR1 and CDR2 from the germline V gene are SEHNR and FQNEAQ (reference sequence). CDR3 amino acids: CASSFKYNETLHF. The part of the CDR3 DNA that was read is TGTGCCAGCAGCTTTAAATACAATGAAACC.